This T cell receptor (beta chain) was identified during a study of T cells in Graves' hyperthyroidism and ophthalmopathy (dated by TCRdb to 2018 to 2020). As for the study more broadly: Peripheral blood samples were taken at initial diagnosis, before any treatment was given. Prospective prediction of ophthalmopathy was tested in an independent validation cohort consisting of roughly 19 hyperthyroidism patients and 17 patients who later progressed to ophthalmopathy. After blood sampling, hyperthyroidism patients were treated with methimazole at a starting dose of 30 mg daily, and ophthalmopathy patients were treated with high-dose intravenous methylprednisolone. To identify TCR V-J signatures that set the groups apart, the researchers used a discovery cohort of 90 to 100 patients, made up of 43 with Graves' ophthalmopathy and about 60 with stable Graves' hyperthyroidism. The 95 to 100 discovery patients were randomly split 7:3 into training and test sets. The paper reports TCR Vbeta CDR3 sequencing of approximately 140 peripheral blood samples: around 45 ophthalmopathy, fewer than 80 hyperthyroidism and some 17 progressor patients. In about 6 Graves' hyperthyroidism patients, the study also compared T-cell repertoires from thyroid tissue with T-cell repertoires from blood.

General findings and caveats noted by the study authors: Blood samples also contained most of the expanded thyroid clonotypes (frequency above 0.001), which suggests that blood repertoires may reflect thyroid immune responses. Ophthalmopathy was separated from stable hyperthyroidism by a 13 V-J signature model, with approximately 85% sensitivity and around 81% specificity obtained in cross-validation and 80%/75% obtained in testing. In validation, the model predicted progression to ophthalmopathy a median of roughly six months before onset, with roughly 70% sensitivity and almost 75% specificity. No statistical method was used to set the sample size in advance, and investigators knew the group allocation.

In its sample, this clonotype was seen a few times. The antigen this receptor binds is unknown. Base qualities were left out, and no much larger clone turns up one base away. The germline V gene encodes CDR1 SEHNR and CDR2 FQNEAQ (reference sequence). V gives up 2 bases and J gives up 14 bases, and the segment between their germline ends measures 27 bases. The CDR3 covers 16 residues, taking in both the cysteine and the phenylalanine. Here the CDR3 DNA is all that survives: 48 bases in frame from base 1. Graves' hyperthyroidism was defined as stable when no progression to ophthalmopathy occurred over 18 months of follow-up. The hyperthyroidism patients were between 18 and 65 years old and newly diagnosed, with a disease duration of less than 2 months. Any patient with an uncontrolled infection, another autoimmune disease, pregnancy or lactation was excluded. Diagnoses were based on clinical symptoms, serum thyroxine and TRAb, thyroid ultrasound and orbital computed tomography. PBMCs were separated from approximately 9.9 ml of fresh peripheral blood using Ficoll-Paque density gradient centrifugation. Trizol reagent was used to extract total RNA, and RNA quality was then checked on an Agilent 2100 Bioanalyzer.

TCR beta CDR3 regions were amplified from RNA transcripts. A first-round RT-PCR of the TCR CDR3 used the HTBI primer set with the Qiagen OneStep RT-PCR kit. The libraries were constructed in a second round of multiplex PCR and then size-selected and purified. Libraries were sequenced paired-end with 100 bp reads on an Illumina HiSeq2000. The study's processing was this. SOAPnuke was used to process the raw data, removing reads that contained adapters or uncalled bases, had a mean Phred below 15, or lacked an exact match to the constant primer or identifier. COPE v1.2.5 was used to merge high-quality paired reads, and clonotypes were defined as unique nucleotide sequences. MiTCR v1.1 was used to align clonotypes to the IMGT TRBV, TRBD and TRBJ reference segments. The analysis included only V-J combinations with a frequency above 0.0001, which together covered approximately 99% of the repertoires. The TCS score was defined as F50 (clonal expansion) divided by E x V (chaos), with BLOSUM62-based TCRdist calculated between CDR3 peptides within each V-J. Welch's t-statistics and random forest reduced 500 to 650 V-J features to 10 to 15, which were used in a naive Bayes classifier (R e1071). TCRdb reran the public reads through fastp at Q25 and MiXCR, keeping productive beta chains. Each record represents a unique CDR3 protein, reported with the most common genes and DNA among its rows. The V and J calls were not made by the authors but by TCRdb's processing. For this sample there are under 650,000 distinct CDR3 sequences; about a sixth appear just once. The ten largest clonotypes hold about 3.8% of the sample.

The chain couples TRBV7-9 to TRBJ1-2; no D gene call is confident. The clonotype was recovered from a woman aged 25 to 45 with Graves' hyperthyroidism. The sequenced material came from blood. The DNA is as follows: TGTGCCAGCAGCTTAACTGCGCGTGGGCAGGCGCCTTTCTGGACCTTC. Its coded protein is CASSLTARGQAPFWTF.